The sequence of this TCR beta chain was determined in a study of blood T cell repertoires in COVID-19. Study context: The origin of the acute and convalescent COVID-19 samples was the United States, Italy and Spain.

Looked up from germline, CDR1 is SGHTA and CDR2 is FQGTGA. V dropped 4 bases and J dropped 0; count of bases not matched to a gene: 5. The CDR3 contains 15 residues. As originally analysed: Reference gene primer amplification yielded estimated nucleated cell counts. This table comes from immunoSEQ multiplex PCR, and its TCRdb copy is limited to in-frame clones, with some not included. The V and J calls and clone size come from that table; D and trimming were worked out from the DNA. The data contain some 210,000 clones, about 91% of them seen just once; the ten biggest clones take up approximately 1.2%.

The TCR was taken from a man aged 25 to 45 with acute or convalescent COVID-19. The chain carries TRBV7-3 and TRBJ2-7; TRBD1 agrees at 8 bases. Sequencing was done on a sample of peripheral blood. CDR3 nucleotides: TGTGCCAGCAGCTCGACCGGGACAGGCTCCTACGAGCAGTACTTC. Its protein product is CASSSTGTGSYEQYF. The full variable domain, in which reference TRBV7-3 and TRBJ2-7 provide the parts outside the CDR3, is GAGVSQTPSNKVTEKGKYVELRCDPISGHTALYWYRQSLGQGPEFLIYFQGTGAADDSGLPNDRFFAVRPEGSVSTLKIQRTERGDSAVYLCASSSTGTGSYEQYFGPGTRLTVT.